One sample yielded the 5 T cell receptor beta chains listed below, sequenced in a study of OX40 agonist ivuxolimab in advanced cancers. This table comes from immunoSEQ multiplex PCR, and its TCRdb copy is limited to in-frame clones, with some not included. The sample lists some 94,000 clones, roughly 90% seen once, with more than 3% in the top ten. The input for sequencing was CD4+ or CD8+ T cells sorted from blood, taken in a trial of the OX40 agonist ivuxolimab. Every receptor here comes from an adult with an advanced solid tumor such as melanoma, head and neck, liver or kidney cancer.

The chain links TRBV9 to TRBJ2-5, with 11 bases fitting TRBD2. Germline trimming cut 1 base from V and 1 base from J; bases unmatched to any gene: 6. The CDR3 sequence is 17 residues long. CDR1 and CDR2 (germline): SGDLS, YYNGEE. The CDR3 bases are TGTGCCAGCAGCGTATATAGCGGGGGGGTAGGCCAAGAGACCCAGTACTTC. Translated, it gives CASSVYSGGVGQETQYF.

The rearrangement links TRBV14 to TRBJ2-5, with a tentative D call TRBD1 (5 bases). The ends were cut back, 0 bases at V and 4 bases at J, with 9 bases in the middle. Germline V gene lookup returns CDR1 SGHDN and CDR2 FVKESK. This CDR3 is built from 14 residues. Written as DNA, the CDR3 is TGTGCCAGCAGCCAAGAGACAGATGGAGAGACCCAGTACTTC. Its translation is CASSQETDGETQYF.

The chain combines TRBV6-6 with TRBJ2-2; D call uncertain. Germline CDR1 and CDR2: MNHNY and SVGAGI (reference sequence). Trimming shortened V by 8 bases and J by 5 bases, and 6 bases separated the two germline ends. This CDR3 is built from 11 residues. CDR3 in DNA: TGTGCCAGCGGGGTTACCGGGGAGCTGTTTTTT. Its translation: CASGVTGELFF.

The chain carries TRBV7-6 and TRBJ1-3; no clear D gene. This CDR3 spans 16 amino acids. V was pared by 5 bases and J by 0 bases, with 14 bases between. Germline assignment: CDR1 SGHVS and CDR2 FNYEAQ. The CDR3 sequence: CASSAGPNGSGNTIYF. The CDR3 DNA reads TGTGCCAGCAGCGCCGGGCCTAATGGCTCTGGAAACACCATATATTTT. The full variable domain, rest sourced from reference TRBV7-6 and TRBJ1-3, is GAGVSQSPRYKVTKRGQDVALRCDPISGHVSLYWYRQALGQGPEFLTYFNYEAQQDKSGLPNDRFSAERPEGSISTLTIQRTEQRDSAMYRCASSAGPNGSGNTIYFGEGSWLTVV.

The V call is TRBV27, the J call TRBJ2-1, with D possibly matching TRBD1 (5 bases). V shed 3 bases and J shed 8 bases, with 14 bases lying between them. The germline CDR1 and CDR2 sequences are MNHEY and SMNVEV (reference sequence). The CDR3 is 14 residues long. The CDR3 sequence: CASSFGALGDEQFF. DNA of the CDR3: TGTGCCAGCAGTTTTGGGGCCCTTGGAGATGAGCAGTTCTTC.